This TCR beta chain comes out of a study of blood T cell repertoires in COVID-19. Overall study: COVID-19 samples, acute and convalescent, were from the United States, Italy and Spain. The cDNA or gDNA used as material had been derived from T cells, B-cell-depleted T cells, or PBMCs.

Relative to its sample, this clone is medium-sized. In the original analysis: Reference gene primer amplification in the assay estimated nucleated cell counts. Profiling relied on immunoSEQ multiplex PCR, and the TCRdb table lists in-frame clones only, not all of them. D and trimming come from the DNA, and the V and J calls and clone size come from that table. The data show 250,000 or so clones, with around nine tenths seen just once and about 3% held by the top ten. The CDR3 has 15 residues. J lost 1 base, V lost 6 bases, and 9 bases had no gene match. Germline-derived CDR1 and CDR2 are MNHEY and SVGEGT.

This clonotype was sampled from a man younger than 35 with active or convalescent COVID-19. The specimen was peripheral blood. V gene TRBV6-2 or TRBV6-3 combines with J gene TRBJ2-7; 7 bases fit TRBD1. The CDR3 nucleotides are TGTGCCAGCAGCCGACAGGGAACGGGTTCCTACGAGCAGTACTTC. This gives the protein CASSRQGTGSYEQYF.